Listed below are T cell receptor beta chains from one sample, sequenced in a study of blood T cells in healthy people across ages. TCRdb processed the 5' RACE reads anew with MiXCR; each CDR3 protein has one entry. The sample holds 1,800,000 or so distinct CDR3 sequences, about 39% seen once. The sequencing input was blood. All receptors come from a human donor in good health. Each CDR3 is given with its conserved first and last residue. Clone size is not always given. Where it is, it says once, few, many or a class for expanded clones.

V gene	J gene	clone size	CDR3 protein
TRBV2	TRBJ1-5	.	CASSERPVTQHF
TRBV20-1	TRBJ1-2	.	CSAARDDSNYGYTF
TRBV20-1	TRBJ2-3	.	CSARESGFSTDTQYF
TRBV5-1	TRBJ1-1	.	CASSITGQTNTEAFF
TRBV20-1	TRBJ2-5	.	CSARAFRQGGGETQYF
TRBV11-2	TRBJ2-7	.	CASGLALTSEQYF
TRBV10-3	TRBJ1-1	few	CAISGGGNTEAFF
TRBV19	TRBJ1-1	once	CASSIAGESTEAFF
TRBV20-1	TRBJ2-5	few	CSAGRSRETQYF
TRBV27	TRBJ2-1	few	CVSRAEGLAGLSSYNEQFF
TRBV18	TRBJ1-3	.	CASSLGRGRNGNTIYF
TRBV7-2	TRBJ1-2	.	CASSTRGTANYGYTF
TRBV6-1	TRBJ1-4	few	CASRAGLNEKLFF
TRBV29-1	TRBJ1-1	.	CSVEDLLWQGTEAFF
TRBV9	TRBJ2-3	.	CASSTDYPVSDTQYF
TRBV4-2	TRBJ1-1	.	CASSYKQGVVNTEAFF
TRBV6-6	TRBJ1-2	few	CASEWGRDYGYTF
TRBV9	TRBJ1-4	.	CASSVMGRNPTNGKLFF
TRBV5-1	TRBJ1-1	.	CASSFSRGHTFEAFF
TRBV10-3	TRBJ1-2	.	CAIGTGGIDDYTF
TRBV10-3	TRBJ1-1	few	CAISETGVTEAFF
TRBV12-5	TRBJ1-1	.	CASGWGQNTEAFF